The clone carrying this T cell receptor (beta chain) was seen a few times. V was cut by 0 bases and J by 3 bases, with 22 bases left in between. This CDR3 is built from 18 residues. In germline, CDR1 is SGHRS, CDR2 YFSETQ. This sample stems from a study of blood T cell repertoires in COVID-19. As for the study in general: The origin of the acute and convalescent COVID-19 samples was the United States, Italy and Spain. Nucleic acid was either cDNA or gDNA, and it came from T cells, B-cell-depleted T cells, or PBMCs.

Under the authors' procedure: Reference gene primer amplification gave estimated nucleated cell counts. Assay used: immunoSEQ multiplex PCR; TCRdb lists only in-frame clones, some missing. Clonal size and the V and J genes are those of that table, whereas D and trimming came from the DNA. The sample contains just under 20,000 clones, nearly 90% of which appear only once. The rearrangement uses TRBV5-1 and TRBJ2-7, with D possibly being TRBD2 (6 bases). Source material: peripheral blood. This receptor was obtained from a human donor with active COVID-19. The donor label of this sample is uncertain. This CDR3 is CASSLGAAGSSKIYEQYF. CDR3 nucleotide sequence: TGCGCCAGCAGCTTGGGAGCGGCGGGGTCCTCTAAAATCTACGAGCAGTACTTC. The full variable domain, with the rest looked up from reference TRBV5-1 and TRBJ2-7, is KAGVTQTPRYLIKTRGQQVTLSCSPISGHRSVSWYQQTPGQGLQFLFEYFSETQRNKGNFPGRFSGRQFSNSRSEMNVSTLELGDSALYLCASSLGAAGSSKIYEQYFGPGTRLTVT.